A selection of T cell receptor beta chains follows, all from one sample in a study of cytomegalovirus exposure and HLA in healthy donors. Some clones are missing from TCRdb's copy, which holds only in-frame ones; the method was immunoSEQ multiplex PCR. This sample's table has tens of thousands of clones. Sequenced input: PBMCs. All receptors come from a man younger than 45 in good health and CMV-seropositive. Each CDR3 is given with its conserved first and last residue. The D gene is left open where the match is weak.

V gene: TRBV7-9; D gene: .; J gene: TRBJ2-7; CDR3 DNA: TGTGCCAGCAGCTTAGTTGGGCAGGGGATAATCTACGAGCAGTACTTC; CDR3 protein: CASSLVGQGIIYEQYF
V gene: TRBV6-5; D gene: .; J gene: TRBJ2-7; CDR3 DNA: TGTGCCAGCAGTGCCCCCGGGACTCCTACCTACGAGCAGTACTTC; CDR3 protein: CASSAPGTPTYEQYF
V gene: TRBV4-1; D gene: .; J gene: TRBJ1-1; CDR3 DNA: TGCGCCAGCAGTACCCCGGGGGGTGAAGCTTTCTTT; CDR3 protein: CASSTPGGEAFF
V gene: TRBV4-1; D gene: TRBD1; J gene: TRBJ1-1; CDR3 DNA: TGCGCCAGCAGAGAGAACAGGGGATCTCCAGACGCTTTCTTT; CDR3 protein: CASRENRGSPDAFF
V gene: TRBV6-1; D gene: .; J gene: TRBJ1-1; CDR3 DNA: TGTGCCAGCAATTTTGAGAGGGACACTGAAGCTTTCTTT; CDR3 protein: CASNFERDTEAFF
V gene: TRBV6-1; D gene: .; J gene: TRBJ1-2; CDR3 DNA: TGTGCCAGCAGTGAAATCGGGAGTTATGGCTACACCTTC; CDR3 protein: CASSEIGSYGYTF
V gene: TRBV29-1; D gene: .; J gene: TRBJ1-1; CDR3 DNA: TGCAGCGTCGATACAGGTCCTGAAGCTTTCTTT; CDR3 protein: CSVDTGPEAFF
V gene: TRBV30; D gene: .; J gene: TRBJ2-2; CDR3 DNA: TGTGCCTCGTCCCTTCGGGGGACCGGGGAGCTGTTTTTT; CDR3 protein: CASSLRGTGELFF
V gene: TRBV5-1; D gene: .; J gene: TRBJ2-3; CDR3 DNA: TGCGCCAGCAGCTTGGTTGAGAACACAGATACGCAGTATTTT; CDR3 protein: CASSLVENTDTQYF
V gene: TRBV4-1; D gene: .; J gene: TRBJ1-5; CDR3 DNA: TGCGCCAGCAGCCAGGCAGGGAATCAGCACCAGCATTTT; CDR3 protein: CASSQAGNQHQHF
V gene: TRBV6-1; D gene: .; J gene: TRBJ2-7; CDR3 DNA: TGTGCCAGCAGTCCCCTCGGAGGGGCTTCCTACGAGCAGTACTTC; CDR3 protein: CASSPLGGASYEQYF
V gene: TRBV6-5; D gene: .; J gene: TRBJ2-7; CDR3 DNA: TGTGCCAGCAGTGGAACTAGGGCCTACGAGCAGTACTTC; CDR3 protein: CASSGTRAYEQYF
V gene: TRBV6-5; D gene: .; J gene: TRBJ1-6; CDR3 DNA: TGTGCCAGCAGTTACGCTTCACAGGGTAATTCACCCCTCCACTTT; CDR3 protein: CASSYASQGNSPLHF
V gene: TRBV23-1; D gene: .; J gene: TRBJ1-1; CDR3 DNA: TGCGCCAGCGTCCGGACAGCCAGCACTGAAGCTTTCTTT; CDR3 protein: CASVRTASTEAFF
V gene: TRBV7-8; D gene: TRBD2; J gene: TRBJ2-1; CDR3 DNA: TGTGCCAGCAGCCCCGGGACTAGCGGGGACAATGAGCAGTTCTTC; CDR3 protein: CASSPGTSGDNEQFF
V gene: TRBV27; D gene: TRBD1; J gene: TRBJ2-1; CDR3 DNA: TGTGCCAGCAGCACCGGGACAGAAATTTACAATGAGCAGTTCTTC; CDR3 protein: CASSTGTEIYNEQFF
V gene: TRBV2; D gene: TRBD2; J gene: TRBJ2-7; CDR3 DNA: TGTGCCAGCAGTGAGGGCCTAGCGGGAGTGTACGAGCAGTACTTC; CDR3 protein: CASSEGLAGVYEQYF
V gene: TRBV25-1; D gene: .; J gene: TRBJ1-6; CDR3 DNA: TGTGCCAGCAGTGAACTCGGACAGAATTCACCCCTCCACTTT; CDR3 protein: CASSELGQNSPLHF
V gene: TRBV6-5; D gene: TRBD1; J gene: TRBJ2-7; CDR3 DNA: TGTGCCAGCAGTTACTCGACAGGGGTTGCCTACGAGCAGTACTTC; CDR3 protein: CASSYSTGVAYEQYF
V gene: TRBV29-1; D gene: .; J gene: TRBJ2-1; CDR3 DNA: TGCAGCTTCCAGGGATTCTACAATGAGCAGTTCTTC; CDR3 protein: CSFQGFYNEQFF
V gene: TRBV9; D gene: TRBD1; J gene: TRBJ1-6; CDR3 DNA: TGTGCCAGCAGCGCCCACAGGGGCTCCTATAATTCACCCCTCCACTTT; CDR3 protein: CASSAHRGSYNSPLHF
V gene: TRBV7-8; D gene: .; J gene: TRBJ2-7; CDR3 DNA: TGTGCCAGCAGCACGGCAGGGTCAGCCCACGACGAGCAGTACTTC; CDR3 protein: CASSTAGSAHDEQYF
V gene: TRBV5-1; D gene: .; J gene: TRBJ1-2; CDR3 DNA: TGCGCCAGCAGCTTAACAGTTAACTATGGCTACACCTTC; CDR3 protein: CASSLTVNYGYTF
V gene: TRBV19; D gene: TRBD2; J gene: TRBJ2-3; CDR3 DNA: TGTGCCAGTAGTTCGGGGGGGTCCACAGATAAGCAGTATTTT; CDR3 protein: CASSSGGSTDKQYF
V gene: TRBV6-1; D gene: .; J gene: TRBJ1-1; CDR3 DNA: TGTGCCAGCAGTAGACAGTTTGAAGCTTTCTTT; CDR3 protein: CASSRQFEAFF
V gene: TRBV15; D gene: .; J gene: TRBJ1-5; CDR3 DNA: TGTGCCACCAGCAGAGATTTCAGTAGCCGGACATATAGCAATCAGCCCCAGCATTTT; CDR3 protein: CATSRDFSSRTYSNQPQHF
V gene: TRBV19; D gene: TRBD2; J gene: TRBJ2-7; CDR3 DNA: TGTGCCAGTAGTCCCTCCGGGACTAGCGGGAGTTTCTACGAGCAGTACTTC; CDR3 protein: CASSPSGTSGSFYEQYF
V gene: TRBV11-2; D gene: .; J gene: TRBJ2-5; CDR3 DNA: TGTGCCAGCAGCCCTTACAGGGTAGGGGAGACCCAGTACTTC; CDR3 protein: CASSPYRVGETQYF
V gene: TRBV6-5; D gene: TRBD2; J gene: TRBJ2-7; CDR3 DNA: TGTGCCAGCAGTCCGAGGGGAGGGAGCGCCTACGAGCAGTACTTC; CDR3 protein: CASSPRGGSAYEQYF
V gene: TRBV10-3; D gene: TRBD1; J gene: TRBJ1-5; CDR3 DNA: TGTGCCACAGCGACAGGGGAGGGACTTTATAGCAATCAGCCCCAGCATTTT; CDR3 protein: CATATGEGLYSNQPQHF
V gene: TRBV30; D gene: TRBD1; J gene: TRBJ1-5; CDR3 DNA: TGTGCCTGGGCAGGGGGTGACAATCAGCCCCAGCATTTT; CDR3 protein: CAWAGGDNQPQHF